This is a list of T cell receptor beta chains from one sample in a study of T-cell reconstitution after alpha-beta-depleted transplantation in children. A single record per CDR3 protein comes from TCRdb applying MiXCR to the PCR reads. This table has about 440,000 distinct CDR3 sequences, 43% appearing once. The sequencing here drew on PBMCs, taken before TCRalphabeta/CD19-depleted stem cell transplant. The receptors were gathered from a girl aged 2 to 9 with aplastic anemia, due to receive a stem cell transplant. CDR3s include the opening cysteine and the closing phenylalanine or tryptophan.

CDR3 length	V gene	J gene	CDR3 protein
14	TRBV6-5	TRBJ2-2	CASSYSSRVGELFF
14	TRBV5-5	TRBJ1-4	CASSLGEQAEKLFF
15	TRBV5-1	TRBJ2-1	CASSLSPGGLNEQFF
17	TRBV7-8	TRBJ2-1	CASSLAIRVTSYNEQFF
16	TRBV7-9	TRBJ2-5	CASSQGELAIGETQYF
14	TRBV12-3/TRBV12-4	TRBJ2-2	CASGTGVNGGELFF
15	TRBV5-1	TRBJ2-2	CASVVGQTNTGELFF
16	TRBV18	TRBJ2-3	CASSNQGRLATDTQYF
15	TRBV20-1	TRBJ2-1	CSARRQGLAGVEQFF
14	TRBV7-9	TRBJ2-5	CASSSPSGKETQYF
16	TRBV9	TRBJ2-5	CASSVGPAGDGETQYF
17	TRBV12-3/TRBV12-4	TRBJ2-5	CASSPGLSSGQEETQYF
15	TRBV20-1	TRBJ2-1	CTAQTSGRDTNEQFF
14	TRBV28	TRBJ1-5	CASSLRSRNQPQHF
17	TRBV28	TRBJ1-5	CASSSWGTGNERQPQHF
13	TRBV9	TRBJ2-7	CASSTGGQSEQYF
13	TRBV20-1	TRBJ2-5	CSAASGPQETQYF
15	TRBV7-2	TRBJ2-7	CASSYVDTRLYEQYF
14	TRBV7-8	TRBJ2-7	CASSSPSGPYEQYF
11	TRBV13	TRBJ2-7	CASSLRDFQYF
15	TRBV20-1	TRBJ2-6	CSARARTSGANVLTF
15	TRBV6-2/TRBV6-3	TRBJ2-7	CASSYTRDSLSEQYF
17	TRBV5-8	TRBJ2-1	CASSLEGGTVIPNEQFF
14	TRBV28	TRBJ2-1	CASRGLAGVGEQFF
15	TRBV28	TRBJ2-1	CASGTRTGWHNEQFF
14	TRBV5-1	TRBJ2-1	CASSYREGAGEQFF
15	TRBV20-1	TRBJ2-3	CSATPSGVSTETQYF
16	TRBV24-1	TRBJ2-1	CATSDDSLPSYNEQFF
12	TRBV5-1	TRBJ2-3	CASSEDTDTQYF
14	TRBV20-1	TRBJ2-5	CSARSGGGSGTQYF
13	TRBV14	TRBJ2-1	CASSARTYNEQFF
14	TRBV7-2	TRBJ1-1	CASSADRLNTEAFF
14	TRBV20-1	TRBJ1-6	CSAWTGTENSPLHF
16	TRBV12-3/TRBV12-4	TRBJ2-1	CASAWASGGPGDEQFF
13	TRBV29-1	TRBJ2-2	CSFLGQGAGELFF
15	TRBV28	TRBJ2-5	CASSMTSGGAETQYF
12	TRBV30	TRBJ2-2	CAWTRSLGELFF
16	TRBV20-1	TRBJ1-1	CSATGTGARPNTEAFF
12	TRBV10-3	TRBJ2-7	CAIRTSDYEQYF
14	TRBV7-2	TRBJ2-3	CASSLGPTRDTQYF
13	TRBV9	TRBJ1-2	CASSVGINYGYTF
16	TRBV5-1	TRBJ2-1	CASSLFRTSPADEQFF
17	TRBV5-1	TRBJ2-1	CASSLARAGRTWDEQFF
14	TRBV5-1	TRBJ2-5	CASSPLGGEETQYF
12	TRBV30	TRBJ2-1	CAWRQGLNEQFF
12	TRBV7-7	TRBJ2-5	CAGDIGERTQYF
16	TRBV5-1	TRBJ2-7	CASSPPYRGPSYEQYF
13	TRBV6-1	TRBJ1-1	CASSETGALEAFF
14	TRBV20-1	TRBJ2-5	CSARDLGLQETQYF
17	TRBV7-6	TRBJ2-7	CASSKMGSGSAHYEQYF
16	TRBV6-2/TRBV6-3	TRBJ2-5	CASSPPPSGGWKTQYF
15	TRBV28	TRBJ2-7	CASSLRGRFPYEQYF